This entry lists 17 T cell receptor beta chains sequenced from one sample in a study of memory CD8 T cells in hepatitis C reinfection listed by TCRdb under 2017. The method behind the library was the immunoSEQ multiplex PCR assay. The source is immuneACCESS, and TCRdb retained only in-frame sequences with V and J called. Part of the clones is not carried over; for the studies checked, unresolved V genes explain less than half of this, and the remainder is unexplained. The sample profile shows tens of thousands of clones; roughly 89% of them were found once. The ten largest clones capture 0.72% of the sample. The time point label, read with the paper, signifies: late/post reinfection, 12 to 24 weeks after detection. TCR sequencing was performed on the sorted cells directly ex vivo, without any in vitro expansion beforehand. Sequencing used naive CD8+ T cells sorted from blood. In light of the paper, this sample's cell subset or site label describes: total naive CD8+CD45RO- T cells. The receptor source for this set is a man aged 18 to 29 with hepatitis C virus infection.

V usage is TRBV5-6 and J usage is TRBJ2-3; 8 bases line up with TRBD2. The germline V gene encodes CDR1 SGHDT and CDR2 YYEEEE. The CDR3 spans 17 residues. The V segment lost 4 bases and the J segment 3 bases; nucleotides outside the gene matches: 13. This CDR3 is CASSDVFSGGATDTQYF. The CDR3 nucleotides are TGTGCCAGCAGCGACGTTTTTTCCGGGGGGGCGACAGATACGCAGTATTTT.

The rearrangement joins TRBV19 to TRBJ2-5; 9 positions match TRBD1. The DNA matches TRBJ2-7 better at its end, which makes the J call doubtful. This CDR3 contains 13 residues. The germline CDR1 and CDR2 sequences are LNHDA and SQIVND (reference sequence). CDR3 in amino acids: CASSGTGYYEQYF. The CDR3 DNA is TGTGCCAGCTCCGGGACAGGGTACTACGAGCAGTACTTC.

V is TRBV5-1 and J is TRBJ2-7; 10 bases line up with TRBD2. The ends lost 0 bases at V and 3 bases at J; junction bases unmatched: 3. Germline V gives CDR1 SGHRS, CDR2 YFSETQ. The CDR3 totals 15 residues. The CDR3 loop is CASSLEASGSYEQYF. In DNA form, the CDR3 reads TGCGCCAGCAGCTTGGAGGCTAGCGGGAGCTACGAGCAGTACTTC.

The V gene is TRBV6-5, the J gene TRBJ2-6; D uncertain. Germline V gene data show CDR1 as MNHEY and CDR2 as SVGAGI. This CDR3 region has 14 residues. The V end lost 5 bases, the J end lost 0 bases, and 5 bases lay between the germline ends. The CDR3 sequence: CASSQASGANVLTF. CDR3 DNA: TGTGCCAGCAGTCAAGCCTCTGGGGCCAACGTCCTGACTTTC.

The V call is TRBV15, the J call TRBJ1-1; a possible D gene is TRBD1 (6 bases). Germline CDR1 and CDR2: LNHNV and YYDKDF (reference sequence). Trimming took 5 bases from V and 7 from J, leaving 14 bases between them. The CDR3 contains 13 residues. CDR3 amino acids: CATSREGVVEAFF. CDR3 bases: TGTGCCACCAGCCGGGAGGGGGTTGTTGAAGCTTTCTTT.

For the CDR3, the DNA is TGTGCCAGCTCCGGCCCGGACAGGGCAGAGACCCAGTACTTC. Its translation: CASSGPDRAETQYF. The rearrangement joins TRBV6-1 to TRBJ2-5, with 8 bases fitting TRBD1. The ends lost 8 bases at V and 4 bases at J; junction bases unmatched: 9. The CDR3 has 14 residues. The germline CDR1 and CDR2 sequences are MNHNS and SASEGT.

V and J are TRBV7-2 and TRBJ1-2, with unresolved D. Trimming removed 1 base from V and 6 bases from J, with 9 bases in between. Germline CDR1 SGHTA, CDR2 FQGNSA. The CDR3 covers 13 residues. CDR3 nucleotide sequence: TGTGCCAGCAGCTTAGTAGGCGGCCATGGCTACACCTTC. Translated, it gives CASSLVGGHGYTF.

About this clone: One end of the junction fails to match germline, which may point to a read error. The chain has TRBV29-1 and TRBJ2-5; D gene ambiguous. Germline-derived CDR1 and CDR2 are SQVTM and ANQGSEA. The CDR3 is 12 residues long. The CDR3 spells CSVEGLEETQYF. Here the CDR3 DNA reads TGCAGCGTTGAAGGTCTGGAAGAGACTCAGTACTTC.

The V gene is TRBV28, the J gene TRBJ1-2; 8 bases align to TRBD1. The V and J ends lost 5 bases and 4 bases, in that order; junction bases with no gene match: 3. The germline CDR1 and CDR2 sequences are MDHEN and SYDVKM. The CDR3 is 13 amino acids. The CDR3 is CASSHRGIYGYTF. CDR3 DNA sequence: TGTGCCAGCAGTCACAGGGGGATCTATGGCTACACCTTC.

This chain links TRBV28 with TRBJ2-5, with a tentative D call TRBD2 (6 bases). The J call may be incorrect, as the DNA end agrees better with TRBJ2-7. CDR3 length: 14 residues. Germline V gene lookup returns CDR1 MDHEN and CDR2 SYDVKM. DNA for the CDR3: TGTGCCAGCAGTTTACGGGAGATCGCCTACGAGCAGTACTTC. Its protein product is CASSLREIAYEQYF.

CDR3 coding DNA: TGCGCCAGCAGCCCAGGAGGGGTAGCGGGCGCTAGCTCCTACGAGCAGTACTTC. Translating gives CASSPGGVAGASSYEQYF. The chain uses TRBV4-1 and TRBJ2-7, with 7 bases identical to TRBD2. V lost 4 bases and J lost 0; bases outside the gene matches: 15. CDR1 and CDR2 (germline): MGHRA, YSYEKL. The CDR3 consists of 18 residues.

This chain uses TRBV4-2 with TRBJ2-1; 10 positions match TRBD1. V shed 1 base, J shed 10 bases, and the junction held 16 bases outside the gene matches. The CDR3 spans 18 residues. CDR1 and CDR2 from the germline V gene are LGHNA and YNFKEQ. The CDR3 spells CASSQGVTLGQGNDEQFF. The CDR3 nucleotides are TGTGCCAGCAGCCAAGGGGTCACCTTGGGACAGGGGAACGACGAGCAGTTCTTC.

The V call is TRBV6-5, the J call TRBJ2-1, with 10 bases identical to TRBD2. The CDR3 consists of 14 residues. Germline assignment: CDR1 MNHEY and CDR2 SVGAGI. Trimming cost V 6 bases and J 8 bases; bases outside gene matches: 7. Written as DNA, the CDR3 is TGTGCCAGCAGCCCGACTAGCGGGTCACATGAGCAGTTCTTC. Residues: CASSPTSGSHEQFF.

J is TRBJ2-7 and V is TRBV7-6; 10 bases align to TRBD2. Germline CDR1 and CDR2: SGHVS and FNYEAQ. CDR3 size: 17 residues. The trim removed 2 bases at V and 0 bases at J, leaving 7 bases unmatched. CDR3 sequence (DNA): TGTGCCAGCAGCTTAACTCAGAGCGGGAGGGCCTCCTACGAGCAGTACTTC. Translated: CASSLTQSGRASYEQYF.

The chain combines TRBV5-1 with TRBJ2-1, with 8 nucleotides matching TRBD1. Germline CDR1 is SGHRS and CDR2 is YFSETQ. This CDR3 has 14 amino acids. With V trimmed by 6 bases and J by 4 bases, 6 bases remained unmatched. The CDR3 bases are TGCGCCAGCACTGGGGACAGGATTTACAATGAGCAGTTCTTC. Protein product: CASTGDRIYNEQFF.

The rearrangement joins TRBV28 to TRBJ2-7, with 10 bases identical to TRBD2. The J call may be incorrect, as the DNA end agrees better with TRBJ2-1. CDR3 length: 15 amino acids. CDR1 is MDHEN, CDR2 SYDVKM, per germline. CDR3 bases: TGTGCCAGCAGTTTACTAGCGGGAGTCTACAATGAGCAGTTCTTC. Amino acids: CASSLLAGVYNEQFF.

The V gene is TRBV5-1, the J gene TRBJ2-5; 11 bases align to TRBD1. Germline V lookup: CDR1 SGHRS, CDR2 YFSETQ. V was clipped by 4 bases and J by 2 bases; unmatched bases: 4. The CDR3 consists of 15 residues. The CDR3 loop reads CASSRTGGPQETQYF. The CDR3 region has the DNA TGCGCCAGCAGCCGGACAGGGGGCCCGCAAGAGACCCAGTACTTC.